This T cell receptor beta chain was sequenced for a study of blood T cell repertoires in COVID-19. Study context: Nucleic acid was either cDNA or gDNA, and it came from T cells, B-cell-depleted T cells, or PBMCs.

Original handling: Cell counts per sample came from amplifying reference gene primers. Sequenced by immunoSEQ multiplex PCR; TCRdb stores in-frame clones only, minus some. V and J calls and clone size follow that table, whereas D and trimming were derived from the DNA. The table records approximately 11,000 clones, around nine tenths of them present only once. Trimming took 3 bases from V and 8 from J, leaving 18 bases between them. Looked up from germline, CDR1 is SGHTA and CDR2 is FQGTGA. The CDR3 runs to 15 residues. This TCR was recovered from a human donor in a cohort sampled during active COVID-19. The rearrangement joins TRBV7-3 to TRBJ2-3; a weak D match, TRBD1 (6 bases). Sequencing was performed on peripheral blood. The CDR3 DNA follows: TGTGCCAGCAGCTTTAAGAACCCGGACAGCCCTACGCAGTATTTT. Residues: CASSFKNPDSPTQYF.